This T cell receptor (beta chain) was documented in a study of blood T cells in healthy people across ages. Study-wide results and caveats: A strong correlation was found between TCR beta diversity and the percentage of naive T cells.

This CDR3 is built from 16 residues. A second about 6 to 12 cycle PCR used barcoded and J-beta primers. TCRdb re-derived calls from the 5' RACE reads in MiXCR, one entry per CDR3 protein. The sample lists 1.8 million or so distinct CDR3 sequences, roughly two fifths occurring once. The sample, around 9.9 milliliters of peripheral blood, was drawn from each donor. Of note for this clonotype: Its antigen is not known.

Source material: blood. This receptor was identified in a human donor in good health. The chain employs TRBV21-1 and TRBJ2-7; the D call of TRBD1 is as the table states it, not checked on the DNA. TRBV21-1 is a pseudogene locus. CDR3 protein: CASSKGGDRVTYEQYF. Written as DNA, the CDR3 is TGTGCCAGCAGCAAAGGGGGGGACAGGGTAACCTACGAGCAGTACTTC.